This T cell receptor beta chain originates from a study of T-cell reconstitution after alpha-beta-depleted transplantation in children (dated by TCRdb to the mid-2010s). Regarding the research as a whole: T-cell immune reconstitution after TCRalphabeta/CD19-depleted allogeneic hematopoietic cell transplantation in children was quantitatively tracked in the study by means of TCR repertoire profiling.

The CDR3 goes from the cysteine to the phenylalanine over 13 residues. CDR3 DNA only is kept here, 39 bases in frame from base 1. In the germline V gene (reference sequence), CDR1 corresponds to MNHEY and CDR2 to SMNVEV. V is cut by 3 bases and J by 9 bases, and the space between the germline ends is 12 bases. A few counts support this clonotype. What this receptor recognizes is not known. No base qualities exist here, and no much larger clone lies one base off it. The investigation overall reported the following: The apparently early alphabetaT-cell count recovery about two months after transplant was reportedly dependent on only several hundred rapidly expanded clones derived from non-depleted graft cells. Hyperexpanded clone frequencies declined over subsequent months; after one year, T-cell counts and TCRbeta diversity were mostly attributed to newly produced T cells. The high TCRbeta diversity at day 60 in some patients was ascribed to recipient T cells and intrathymic progenitors that had survived conditioning.

The protocol used for the library was PCR. Reads for this sample came from an Illumina HiSeq 2500. To normalize quantification of the TCRbeta repertoire, the TCR libraries were built with molecular barcoding that relied on unique molecular identifiers. The raw public reads went through TCRdb reprocessing: fastp at Q25, MiXCR clone calling, in-frame beta chains kept. Each CDR3 protein appears once, grouped with its most common genes and DNA. The sample contains some 830,000 distinct CDR3 sequences, 15% to 20% of them found a single time. The ten top clones hold around 5% of the sample. Sample treatment or condition, as interpreted from the label and publication: allogeneic hematopoietic cell transplantation with graft depleted of TCRalphabeta T cells and CD19 B cells. The transplant recipients were children given TCRalphabeta/CD19-depleted allogeneic hematopoietic cell grafts.

This TCR came from a male patient under 18 who had a stem cell transplant for acute lymphoblastic leukemia, so the T cells may come from the graft donor. The chain uses TRBV27 and TRBJ2-1; the D segment might be TRBD1 or TRBD2, since each matches 6 bases. The source material was PBMCs, mostly from graft donor cells, sampled 360 days after TCRalphabeta/CD19-depleted stem cell transplant. Here is the DNA: TGTGCCAGCAGTTTTAGCGGAGGGGGTGAGCAGTTCTTC. This translates into CASSFSGGGEQFF.